The clone carrying this T cell receptor beta chain has more than one count but fewer than ten. Assembly of TCR beta libraries relied on iRepertoire HTBI primers together with Arm-PCR of CDR3 regions. In TCRdb, the multiplex PCR reads were re-called with MiXCR into one record per CDR3 protein. Of about 460,000 distinct CDR3 sequences detected, about 20% appear once; the ten largest clones hold over 10%. This sample was taken from a study of regulatory T cells in long-lasting Graves disease. As for the study in general: Persistent Graves' disease denoted over 5 years of antithyroid drugs plus positive TSH receptor antibodies.

Time point noted: persistent/refractory GD, antithyroid drugs over 5 years with positive TRAb. Making the TCR library involved RNA that had been extracted from PBMCs. V was trimmed by 2 bases and J by 6 bases, leaving 12 bases between them. Germline CDR1 is SEHNR and CDR2 is FQNEAQ (reference sequence). The CDR3 sequence is 14 residues long. Specimen: peripheral blood mononuclear cells (PBMCs), collected when the disease was refractory, from a patient treated with antithyroid drugs. V and J are TRBV7-9 and TRBJ2-3; D call uncertain. This receptor was identified in a female donor with Graves disease. CDR3 DNA: TGTGCCAGCAGCTTAACGCTATCGGCTGATACGCAGTATTTT. This translates into CASSLTLSADTQYF.